Below, 3 T cell receptor beta chains from the same sample are listed, as sequenced in a study of T cell responses to AZD1222 COVID-19 vaccine. Clones were read by immunoSEQ multiplex PCR, and TCRdb kept only the in-frame ones, dropping some. The sample shows some 170,000 clones, around nine tenths of them seen only once. The material sequenced was peripheral blood, taken on day 0 of AZD1222 vaccination. Source of these receptors: an adult in good health.

J is TRBJ2-1 and V is TRBV30; the D call may be TRBD1 or TRBD2 (5 bases each). Germline assignment: CDR1 GTSNPN and CDR2 SVGIG (reference sequence). The CDR3 runs 12 residues. V lost 4 bases and J lost 13, with 17 bases in between. The CDR3 DNA reads TGTGCCTGGACCCGCCGGGACCGACGACAGTTCTTC. Translating gives CAWTRRDRRQFF.

This chain joins TRBV10-3 and TRBJ2-3; D is ambiguous. Trimming took off 6 bases at V and 0 bases at J, with 10 bases between the two ends. The CDR3 is made up of 14 amino acids. CDR1 and CDR2 (germline): ENHRY, SYGVKD. The CDR3: CAIRGGTSTDTQYF. Written as DNA, the CDR3 is TGTGCCATCAGGGGCGGCACGAGCACAGATACGCAGTATTTT.

V gene TRBV2 combines with J gene TRBJ2-5; 10 bases fit TRBD2. Germline assignment: CDR1 SNHLY and CDR2 FYNNEI. V trimming: 0 bases; J trimming: 5 bases; junction bases outside the gene matches: 9. This CDR3 has 17 amino acids. The CDR3 sequence: CASSEAWKREGEETQYF. CDR3 coding DNA: TGTGCCAGCAGTGAAGCGTGGAAGCGGGAGGGCGAGGAGACCCAGTACTTC.